Each of the 27 T cell receptor beta chains below was sequenced from the same sample in a study of identical twins. TCRdb re-derived calls from the 5' RACE reads in MiXCR, one entry per CDR3 protein. Of over 600,000 distinct CDR3 sequences in the sample, over 20% were seen once. These sequences were also reported in another study, on T cells expressing NK-cell markers.

The sequenced material came from PBMCs. The receptor source for this set is a woman aged 18-30 years in good health.

This clonotype was recorded many times. The V and J genes are TRBV10-3 and TRBJ2-3, with D unclear. V was cut by 4 bases and J by 5 bases, with 7 bases left in between. CDR1 and CDR2 from the germline V gene are ENHRY and SYGVKD. The CDR3 sequence is 12 residues long. The CDR3 DNA reads TGTGCCATCAGTGCTGGAGAAGATACGCAGTATTTT. Its translation is CAISAGEDTQYF.

This clonotype occurred many times. This rearrangement joins TRBV20-1 to TRBJ2-3, with D perhaps matching TRBD2 (6 bases). The CDR3 contains 13 residues. Deletions cut 2 bases from V and 4 bases from J, with 10 bases between. CDR1 DFQATT and CDR2 SNEGSKA come from the germline V gene (reference sequence). As DNA, the CDR3 is TGCAGTGCTAGACTGGCGGGGTCAGATACGCAGTATTTT. Its protein is CSARLAGSDTQYF.

This clonotype was observed many times. The chain has TRBV6-1 and TRBJ1-6; D is perhaps TRBD1 (6 bases). The CDR3 extends over 14 amino acids. The V gene's germline CDR1 is MNHNS and CDR2 SASEGT. Trimming cost V 6 bases and J 7 bases, with 13 bases left between them. CDR3 protein: CASRRPTGNSPLHF. The CDR3 DNA reads as TGTGCCAGCAGACGACCTACAGGGAATTCACCCCTCCACTTT.

This chain joins TRBV12-3 or TRBV12-4 and TRBJ2-3; TRBD1 is a possible D gene (6 bases). V was clipped by 7 bases and J by 6 bases, with 20 bases between them. The CDR3 spans 15 residues. CDR3 DNA: TGTGCCAGCATCCACCCGGCCACAGGGCTCGATACGCAGTATTTT. This encodes CASIHPATGLDTQYF.

The rearrangement uses TRBV5-1 and TRBJ2-1, with TRBD2 matching over 10 bases. From germline, CDR1 is SGHRS and CDR2 YFSETQ. CDR3 length: 15 residues. The V gene end was trimmed by 4 bases and the J gene end by 9 bases; junction bases not matched to a gene: 10. The CDR3 is CASSPPSGGAGEQFF. CDR3 coding DNA: TGCGCCAGCAGCCCTCCTAGCGGGGGAGCTGGTGAGCAGTTCTTC.

The rearrangement links TRBV20-1 to TRBJ2-5; D unclear. Germline assignment: CDR1 DFQATT and CDR2 SNEGSKA (reference sequence). The CDR3 spans 13 residues. V dropped 5 bases and J dropped 2 bases, with 12 bases sitting between them. The CDR3 reads CSAGRNEQETQYF. The CDR3 DNA reads as TGCAGTGCTGGGCGGAACGAACAAGAGACCCAGTACTTC.

The chain carries TRBV6-6 and TRBJ2-3; no reliable D call. The germline CDR1 and CDR2 sequences are MNHNY and SVGAGI (reference sequence). Trimming shortened V by 7 bases and J by 0 bases, and 8 bases separated the two germline ends. The CDR3 consists of 13 residues. CDR3 sequence reads: CASNQASTDTQYF. Written as DNA, the CDR3 is TGTGCCAGCAACCAGGCTAGCACAGATACGCAGTATTTT.

The chain couples TRBV5-6 to TRBJ2-1, with unresolved D. Trimming shortened V by 2 bases and J by 0 bases, and 9 bases separated the two germline ends. Germline values: CDR1 SGHDT, CDR2 YYEEEE. This CDR3 region has 15 residues. This CDR3 is CASSLVYRSYNEQFF. The DNA for the CDR3 is TGTGCCAGCAGCTTAGTATACCGCTCCTACAATGAGCAGTTCTTC.

In this sample, this clonotype turned up many times. The chain uses TRBV20-1 and TRBJ1-2; 7 bases agree with TRBD1. CDR3 size: 11 residues. CDR1 is DFQATT, CDR2 SNEGSKA, per germline (reference sequence). The V gene end was trimmed by 3 bases and the J gene end by 12 bases; junction bases not matched to a gene: 7. DNA of the CDR3: TGCAGTGCTAGGGGCCTAGGGGGCCACACCTTC. Translating it yields CSARGLGGHTF.

The rearrangement uses TRBV11-3 and TRBJ2-2; D possibly uses TRBD1 or TRBD2 (5 bases each). The CDR3 covers 15 residues. V gave up 2 bases and J gave up 7 bases, with 14 bases separating them. From germline, CDR1 is SGHNT and CDR2 YENEEA. CDR3 amino acids: CASSLMGREGGELFF. CDR3 coding DNA: TGTGCCAGCAGCTTAATGGGACGCGAAGGCGGGGAGCTGTTTTTT.

This clonotype was detected many times. This sequence joins TRBV10-3 and TRBJ1-5; D perhaps matches TRBD1 (5 bases). Germline V gives CDR1 ENHRY, CDR2 SYGVKD. Trimming removed 4 bases from V and 3 bases from J, with 10 bases in between. The CDR3 covers 14 residues. The CDR3 sequence is CAISVEGVNQPQHF. The CDR3 region has the DNA TGTGCCATCAGTGTGGAAGGGGTCAATCAGCCCCAGCATTTT.

The chain uses TRBV29-1 and TRBJ2-3, with a possible D match to TRBD1 (6 bases). Germline V gene data show CDR1 as SQVTM and CDR2 as ANQGSEA. Trimming pared 4 bases from V and 1 base from J, leaving 9 bases between. This CDR3 is 13 amino acids long. The CDR3 spells CSVAQGRTDTQYF. The CDR3 DNA reads TGCAGCGTTGCACAGGGACGCACAGATACGCAGTATTTT.

The sample holds a few counts of this clonotype. The rearrangement links TRBV15 to TRBJ1-1; D uncertain. The V end lost 3 bases, the J end lost 10 bases, and 12 bases lay between the germline ends. This CDR3 is 12 amino acids long. Per the germline V gene, CDR1 is LNHNV and CDR2 is YYDKDF (reference sequence). The CDR3 nucleotides read TGTGCCACCAGCAGTTCCTGGCCGCCAGCTTTCTTT. This encodes CATSSSWPPAFF.

V gene TRBV6-5 combines with J gene TRBJ1-4; the D gene is possibly TRBD1 (6 bases). The CDR3 runs 15 residues. Germline assignment: CDR1 MNHEY and CDR2 SVGAGI. V gave up 2 bases and J gave up 7 bases, with 14 bases separating them. As DNA, the CDR3 is TGTGCCAGCAGTTACACAGGGCGCGGGGGTGAAAAACTGTTTTTT. Translating it yields CASSYTGRGGEKLFF.

The table lists this clonotype with a few counts. The V gene is TRBV6-2 or TRBV6-3, the J gene TRBJ1-1; D ambiguous. V lost 7 bases and J 8 bases, leaving 11 bases between the germline ends. CDR1 MNHEY and CDR2 SVGEGT come from the germline V gene. The CDR3 extends over 11 amino acids. CDR3 loop: CASKRDLEAFF. The CDR3 DNA is TGTGCCAGCAAGAGGGATCTGGAAGCTTTCTTT.

In DNA, the CDR3 is TGCAGTGCCCACCTGGGCAGAACCTACCAAGAGACCCAGTACTTC. It encodes CSAHLGRTYQETQYF. The chain employs TRBV20-1 and TRBJ2-5; D remains ambiguous. CDR3 size: 15 residues. V was shortened by 6 bases and J by 0 bases, with 17 bases between the two germline ends. From germline, CDR1 is DFQATT and CDR2 SNEGSKA (reference sequence).

The gene calls are TRBV20-1 and TRBJ2-7; TRBD2 matches 7 bases. Germline assignment: CDR1 DFQATT and CDR2 SNEGSKA (reference sequence). J lost 4 bases, V lost 3 bases, and 9 bases had no gene match. The CDR3 runs to 14 residues. The DNA for the CDR3 is TGCAGTGCTAGGTCCGGCGGGAGCTCTTACGAGCAGTACTTC. Translation: CSARSGGSSYEQYF.

The genes are TRBV29-1 and TRBJ1-1; 7 nucleotides line up with TRBD1. Unmatched junction bases numbered 8, after V lost 6 bases and J lost 4 bases. This CDR3 spans 13 amino acids. Germline values: CDR1 SQVTM, CDR2 ANQGSEA. Here the CDR3 DNA reads TGCAGCGTGGCCTTCACAGGGGCCACTGAAGCTTTCTTT. Encoded protein: CSVAFTGATEAFF.

In its sample, this clonotype was seen a few times. The chain links TRBV12-3 or TRBV12-4 to TRBJ2-3; 15 positions agree with TRBD2. The trim removed 1 base at V and 9 bases at J, leaving 5 bases unmatched. The CDR3 loop spans 16 amino acids. This CDR3 reads CASSLGGLAGGLTQYF. The CDR3 DNA reads TGTGCCAGCAGTTTAGGGGGACTAGCGGGGGGCCTAACGCAGTATTTT.

This clonotype was counted a single time. The V and J genes are TRBV6-2 or TRBV6-3 and TRBJ1-1; maybe TRBD1 (5 bases). The CDR3 totals 16 residues. V was cut by 2 bases and J by 1 base, with 14 bases left in between. Per the germline V gene, CDR1 is MNHEY and CDR2 is SVGEGT. DNA of the CDR3: TGTGCCAGCAGTTACCTTTCGGGGCAGGGGAACACTGAAGCTTTCTTT. Translated: CASSYLSGQGNTEAFF.

The chain couples TRBV11-3 to TRBJ2-3; possibly TRBD1 for D (6 bases). V shed 3 bases and J shed 3 bases, with 13 bases lying between them. The germline gives CDR1 SGHNT, CDR2 YENEEA. The CDR3 is 15 amino acids. Here the CDR3 reads CASSFGQSETDTQYF. The CDR3 nucleotides are TGTGCCAGCAGCTTCGGACAGTCAGAAACAGATACGCAGTATTTT.

Only a few counts were recorded for this clonotype. This chain joins TRBV29-1 and TRBJ2-1, with no clear D. Per the germline V gene, CDR1 is SQVTM and CDR2 is ANQGSEA. The V and J ends lost 2 bases and 0 bases respectively, with 8 bases between them. There are 14 residues in the CDR3. CDR3 protein: CSVEKGFSYNEQFF. CDR3 DNA sequence: TGCAGCGTTGAAAAGGGATTCTCCTACAATGAGCAGTTCTTC.

The sample holds a few counts of this clonotype. This rearrangement joins TRBV7-8 to TRBJ2-1; 9 nucleotides align to TRBD1. Germline loops: CDR1 SGHVS, CDR2 FQNEAQ. The CDR3 sequence is 15 residues long. The V gene end was trimmed by 6 bases and the J gene end by 7 bases; junction bases not matched to a gene: 10. The CDR3 DNA is TGTGCCAGCAGAAAATTTGGGGACAGGGTTAATGAGCAGTTCTTC. Its protein is CASRKFGDRVNEQFF.

This chain joins TRBV6-5 and TRBJ1-2; D is uncertain. Trimming cost V 2 bases and J 3 bases, with 7 bases left between them. Germline V gene data show CDR1 as MNHEY and CDR2 as SVGAGI. This CDR3 is built from 13 residues. The CDR3 DNA reads as TGTGCCAGCAGTTACACCAAAGACTATGGCTACACCTTC. Translating it yields CASSYTKDYGYTF.

This clonotype occurred a few times. The rearrangement uses TRBV9 and TRBJ2-2, with 9 positions matching TRBD2. The ends lost 4 bases at V and 1 base at J; junction bases unmatched: 11. The CDR3 extends over 18 amino acids. Germline CDR1 and CDR2: SGDLS and YYNGEE. The CDR3 is CASSSRGKTSGNTGELFF. DNA of the CDR3: TGTGCCAGCAGCTCCCGCGGGAAGACTAGCGGGAACACCGGGGAGCTGTTTTTT.

In its sample, this clonotype was seen a few times. This chain connects TRBV3-1 to TRBJ1-1; TRBD1 aligns across 7 bases. The germline V gene encodes CDR1 LGHDT and CDR2 YNNKEL (reference sequence). This CDR3 is 15 amino acids long. The ends lost 3 bases at V and 1 base at J; junction bases unmatched: 5. CDR3 amino acids: CASSQTGSGNTEAFF. In nucleotides, the CDR3 is TGTGCCAGCAGCCAGACAGGGTCGGGGAACACTGAAGCTTTCTTT.

This chain uses TRBV10-3 with TRBJ2-2; TRBD1 agrees at 8 bases. The CDR3 is made up of 13 amino acids. Trimming at V came to 8 bases and at J to 6 bases, leaving 5 bases not matched to a gene. Germline lookup yields CDR1 ENHRY and CDR2 SYGVKD. The CDR3 sequence is CAIQGAFPGELFF. Here the CDR3 DNA reads TGTGCCATCCAGGGGGCTTTTCCCGGGGAGCTGTTTTTT.